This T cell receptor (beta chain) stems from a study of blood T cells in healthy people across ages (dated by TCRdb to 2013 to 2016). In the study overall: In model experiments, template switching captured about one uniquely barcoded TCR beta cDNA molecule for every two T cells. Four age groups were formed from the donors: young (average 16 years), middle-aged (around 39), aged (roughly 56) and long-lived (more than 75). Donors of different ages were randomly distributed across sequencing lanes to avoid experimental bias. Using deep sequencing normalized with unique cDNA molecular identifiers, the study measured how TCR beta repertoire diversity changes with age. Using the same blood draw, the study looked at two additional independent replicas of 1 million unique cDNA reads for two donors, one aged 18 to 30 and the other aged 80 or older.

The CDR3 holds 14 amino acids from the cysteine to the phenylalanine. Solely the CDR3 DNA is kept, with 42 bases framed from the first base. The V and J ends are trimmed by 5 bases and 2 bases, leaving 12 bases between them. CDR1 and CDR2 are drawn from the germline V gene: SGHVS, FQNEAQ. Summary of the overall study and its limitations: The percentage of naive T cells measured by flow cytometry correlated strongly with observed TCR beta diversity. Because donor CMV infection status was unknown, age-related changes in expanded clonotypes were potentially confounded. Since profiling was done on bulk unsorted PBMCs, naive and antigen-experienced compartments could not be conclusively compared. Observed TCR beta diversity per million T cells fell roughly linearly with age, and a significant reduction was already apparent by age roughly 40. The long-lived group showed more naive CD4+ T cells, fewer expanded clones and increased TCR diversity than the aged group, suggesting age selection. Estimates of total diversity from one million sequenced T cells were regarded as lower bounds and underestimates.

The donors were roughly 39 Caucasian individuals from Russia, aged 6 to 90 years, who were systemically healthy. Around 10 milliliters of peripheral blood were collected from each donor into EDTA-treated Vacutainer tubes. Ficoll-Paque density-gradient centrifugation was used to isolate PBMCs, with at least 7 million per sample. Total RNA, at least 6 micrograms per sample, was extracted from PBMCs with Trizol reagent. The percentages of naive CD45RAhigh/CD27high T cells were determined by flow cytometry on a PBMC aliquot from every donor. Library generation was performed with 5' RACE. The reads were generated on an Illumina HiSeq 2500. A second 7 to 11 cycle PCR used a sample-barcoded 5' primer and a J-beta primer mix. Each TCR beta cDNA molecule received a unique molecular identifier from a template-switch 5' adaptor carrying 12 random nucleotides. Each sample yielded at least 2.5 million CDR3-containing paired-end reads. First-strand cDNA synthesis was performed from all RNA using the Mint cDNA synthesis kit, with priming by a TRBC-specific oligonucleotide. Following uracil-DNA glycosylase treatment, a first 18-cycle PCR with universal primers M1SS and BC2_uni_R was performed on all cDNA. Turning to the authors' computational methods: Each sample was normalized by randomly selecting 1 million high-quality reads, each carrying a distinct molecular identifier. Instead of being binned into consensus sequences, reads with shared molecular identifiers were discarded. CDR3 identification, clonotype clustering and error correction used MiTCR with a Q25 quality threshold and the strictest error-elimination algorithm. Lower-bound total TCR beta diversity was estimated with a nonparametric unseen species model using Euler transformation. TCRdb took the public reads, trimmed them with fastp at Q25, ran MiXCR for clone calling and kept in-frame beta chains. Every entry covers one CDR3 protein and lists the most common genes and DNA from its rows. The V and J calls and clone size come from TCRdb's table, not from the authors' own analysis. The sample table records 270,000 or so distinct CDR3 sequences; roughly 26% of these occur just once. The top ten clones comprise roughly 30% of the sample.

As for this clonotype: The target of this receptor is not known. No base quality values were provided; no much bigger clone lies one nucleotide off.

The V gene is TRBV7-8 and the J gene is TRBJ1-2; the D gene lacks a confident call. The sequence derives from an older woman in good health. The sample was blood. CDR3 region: CASSAGHQNYGYTF. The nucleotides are TGTGCCAGCAGCGCTGGGCACCAAAACTATGGCTACACCTTC.